The sequence of this TCR beta chain was determined in a study of neurological immune-mediated disorders. Study results and caveats: The study phylogenetically grouped the repertoires of 18 of 34 multiple sclerosis patients into one related-CDR3 cluster, a possible signature. With the multiple sclerosis repertoire cluster, none of the clinical or MRI features showed an association.

The ends lost 7 bases at V and 0 bases at J; junction bases unmatched: 2. CDR3 length equals 15 residues. Looked up from germline, CDR1 is SQVTM and CDR2 is ANQGSEA. TCRdb re-analysed the 5' RACE reads in MiXCR, keeping a single row per CDR3 protein. The sample lists about 59,000 distinct CDR3 sequences; roughly 3.5% were seen once. This clonotype was observed at least ten times. The antigen is not known. This chain connects TRBV29-1 to TRBJ2-1; 14 bases agree with TRBD2. Sequencing was done on a sample of PBMCs. This clonotype originated in a woman aged 25-40 years with multiple sclerosis. The CDR3 coding sequence is TGCAGCGCCGGACTAGCGGGGGGCTCCTACAATGAGCAGTTCTTC. The encoded protein is CSAGLAGGSYNEQFF.